These 31 T cell receptor beta chains were all obtained from the same sample, sequenced in a study of blood T cell repertoires in COVID-19. The assay was immunoSEQ multiplex PCR, and TCRdb's table has in-frame clones only and misses some. The repertoire includes approximately 120,000 clones, around 80% of them detected once, and almost 4.5% sits in the top ten. The sequenced sample was peripheral blood. The receptors were sampled from a human donor in a cohort sampled during active or convalescent COVID-19.

This chain connects TRBV19 to TRBJ1-2, with 7 bases matching TRBD1. This CDR3 comprises 13 residues. Trimming cost V 10 bases and J 4 bases; bases outside gene matches: 9. Germline-derived CDR1 and CDR2 are LNHDA and SQIVND (reference sequence). For the CDR3, the DNA is TGTGCCACGAGGGAGACAGGGCTCTATGGCTACACCTTC. Translation gives CATRETGLYGYTF. The full variable domain, its missing parts supplied by reference TRBV19 and TRBJ1-2, is DGGITQSPKYLFRKEGQNVTLSCEQNLNHDAMYWYRQDPGQGLRLIYYSQIVNDFQKGDIAEGYSVSREKKESFPLTVTSAQKNPTAFYLCATRETGLYGYTFGSGTRLTVV.

This rearrangement joins TRBV20-1 to TRBJ1-2, with D hard to call. The CDR3 extends over 13 amino acids. V lost 3 bases, J lost 3 bases, and 11 bases lay in between. The V gene's germline CDR1 is DFQATT and CDR2 SNEGSKA (reference sequence). The CDR3 region has the DNA TGCAGTGCTAGTAGTGGGGAGGACTATGGCTACACCTTC. This codes for CSASSGEDYGYTF.

The CDR3 bases are TGTGCCAGCAGCGGCGACAGGAACATTCAGTACTTC. Protein: CASSGDRNIQYF. This chain uses TRBV5-4 with TRBJ2-4, with a tentative D call TRBD1 (6 bases). Germline CDR1 and CDR2: SGHNT and YYREEE (reference sequence). The V and J ends lost 4 bases and 7 bases respectively, with 9 bases between them. The CDR3 is 12 residues long.

V and J are TRBV28 and TRBJ1-4, with no clear D. The CDR3 is 15 amino acids. V shed 5 bases and J shed 7 bases, with 17 bases lying between them. CDR1 is MDHEN, CDR2 SYDVKM, per germline. CDR3 sequence reads: CASSPPNQLAEKLFF. DNA of the CDR3: TGTGCCAGCAGTCCCCCCAATCAACTTGCTGAAAAACTGTTTTTT. The variable domain in full, with the rest retrieved from reference TRBV28 and TRBJ1-4, is DVKVTQSSRYLVKRTGEKVFLECVQDMDHENMFWYRQDPGLGLRLIYFSYDVKMKEKGDIPEGYSVSREKKERFSLILESASTNQTSMYLCASSPPNQLAEKLFFGSGTQLSVL.

This chain connects TRBV28 to TRBJ2-7, with 9 bases lining up with TRBD2. The CDR3 has 16 amino acids. Germline lookup yields CDR1 MDHEN and CDR2 SYDVKM. V lost 2 bases, J lost 5 bases, and 10 bases stayed unmatched. The DNA of the CDR3 is TGTGCCAGCAGTTTAGGGCTAGCGGGATTTCTGGACGAGCAGTACTTC. As protein: CASSLGLAGFLDEQYF.

The chain links TRBV19 to TRBJ2-1, with a weak D call TRBD2 (5 bases). V lost 0 bases and J 4 bases, leaving 16 bases between the germline ends. CDR1 and CDR2 (germline): LNHDA, SQIVND (reference sequence). The CDR3 covers 17 residues. In DNA form, the CDR3 reads TGTGCCAGTAGTATAGATCTATTCCAGCGGAGATACAATGAGCAGTTCTTC. This translates into CASSIDLFQRRYNEQFF.

This chain links TRBV2 with TRBJ1-5; a possible D gene is TRBD1 (5 bases). Deletions cut 2 bases from V and 6 bases from J, with 14 bases between. The CDR3 is 15 amino acids. The V gene's germline CDR1 is SNHLY and CDR2 FYNNEI. The CDR3 is CASSEPRDRGQPQHF. CDR3 bases: TGTGCCAGCAGTGAACCCAGGGATCGAGGTCAGCCCCAGCATTTT.

This clone was found a few times. This sequence joins TRBV11-1 and TRBJ2-7; 8 bases align to TRBD2. CDR1 and CDR2 (germline): SGHAT, FQDESV (reference sequence). Unmatched junction bases numbered 6, after V lost 6 bases and J lost 2 bases. The CDR3 consists of 14 residues. For the CDR3, the DNA is TGTGCCAGCAGTATCACCGGGAGGGCCTACGAGCAGTACTTC. Translating gives CASSITGRAYEQYF.

This rearrangement joins TRBV5-6 to TRBJ2-1; 9 positions agree with TRBD1. From germline, CDR1 is SGHDT and CDR2 YYEEEE. This CDR3 spans 17 amino acids. The V gene end was trimmed by 3 bases and the J gene end by 1 base; junction bases not matched to a gene: 8. For the CDR3, the DNA is TGTGCCAGCAGCTACTACAGGGGGCTGAGGTCCTACAATGAGCAGTTCTTC. It yields the protein CASSYYRGLRSYNEQFF.

This sequence joins TRBV6-5 and TRBJ1-5; TRBD1 agrees at 7 bases. This CDR3 comprises 15 residues. Germline V gene lookup returns CDR1 MNHEY and CDR2 SVGAGI. Losses at the gene ends were 7 bases for V and 5 bases for J; bases not matched to a gene: 11. Here the CDR3 reads CASTHWTGRYQPQHF. In DNA, the CDR3 is TGTGCCAGCACCCATTGGACAGGTCGTTATCAGCCCCAGCATTTT.

The V call is TRBV10-3, the J call TRBJ1-3; D is unresolved. Between the trimmed V and J ends, which lost 7 bases and 0 bases, there was a span of 7 bases. The length of the CDR3 is 13 residues. The germline V gene has CDR1 ENHRY and CDR2 SYGVKD. Written as DNA, the CDR3 is TGTGCCATCAAGGACTTCTCTGGAAACACCATATATTTT. Protein: CAIKDFSGNTIYF.

This clone came up a few times. The chain employs TRBV3-1 (or the pseudogene TRBV3-2) and TRBJ1-1; D uncertain. The germline V and J ends were trimmed by 4 bases and 0 bases, with 18 bases remaining between them. The CDR3 loop spans 17 amino acids. The germline V gene encodes CDR1 LGHDT and CDR2 YNNKEL (reference sequence). The CDR3 reads CASSPAFSWTLNTEAFF. The CDR3 bases are TGTGCCAGCAGCCCAGCATTTTCGTGGACTTTGAACACTGAAGCTTTCTTT.

The chain links TRBV25-1 to TRBJ2-1; 7 bases match TRBD2. CDR3 length: 16 amino acids. The germline gives CDR1 MGHDK, CDR2 SYGVNS. V trimming: 1 base; J trimming: 4 bases; junction bases outside the gene matches: 7. The CDR3 DNA reads as TGTGCCAGCAGTGAATGGTTGGGACTAACATACAATGAGCAGTTCTTC. Its translation is CASSEWLGLTYNEQFF.

The chain couples TRBV19 to TRBJ1-2; tentatively, D is TRBD1 (6 bases). Trimming took 5 bases from V and 1 from J, leaving 8 bases between them. Germline CDR1 is LNHDA and CDR2 is SQIVND (reference sequence). This CDR3 contains 13 residues. The CDR3 region is CASSFRGNYGYTF. The DNA for the CDR3 is TGTGCCAGTAGTTTCAGGGGTAACTATGGCTACACCTTC.

The chain is built from TRBV19 and TRBJ2-1; TRBD2 agrees at 14 bases. Germline V gene data show CDR1 as LNHDA and CDR2 as SQIVND (reference sequence). CDR3 length: 14 amino acids. V lost 6 bases to trimming and J lost 7 bases; unmatched junction nucleotides: 2. Here the CDR3 DNA reads TGTGCCAGTAGGACTAGCGGGAGGGGTAATGAGCAGTTCTTC. This codes for CASRTSGRGNEQFF.

The J gene is TRBJ1-5, the V gene TRBV19; D possibly corresponds to TRBD1 (6 bases). The CDR3 has 14 residues. Germline lookup yields CDR1 LNHDA and CDR2 SQIVND (reference sequence). The V gene lost 4 bases and the J gene lost 6 bases, with 13 bases spanning the gap. The CDR3 coding sequence is TGTGCCAGTAGTACGACAGGAGGAAGTCAGCCCCAGCATTTT. Translation gives CASSTTGGSQPQHF.

V gene TRBV29-1 combines with J gene TRBJ2-5, with a possible D match to TRBD1 (5 bases). Germline CDR1 and CDR2: SQVTM and ANQGSEA. This CDR3 is 13 amino acids long. V shed 8 bases and J shed 5 bases, with 18 bases lying between them. The CDR3: CSTRPKGLETQYF. The CDR3 DNA is TGCAGCACCCGACCAAAGGGGTTGGAGACCCAGTACTTC.

As concerns this clone: Other nucleotide sequences in the sample specify the same CDR3. This sequence joins TRBV20-1 and TRBJ1-1; the D is unclear. With 3 bases removed from V and 1 base from J, the gap between germline ends came to 3 bases. CDR3 size: 11 residues. Germline lookup yields CDR1 DFQATT and CDR2 SNEGSKA (reference sequence). CDR3 sequence reads: CSASGNTEAFF. CDR3 DNA: TGCAGTGCTAGCGGGAACACTGAAGCTTTCTTT.

The chain recombines TRBV11-2 with TRBJ1-1, with a weak D call TRBD1 (6 bases). Trimming cost V 5 bases and J 0 bases, with 13 bases left between them. CDR1 is SGHAT and CDR2 is FQNNGV in the germline V gene. The CDR3 loop spans 15 amino acids. In DNA, the CDR3 is TGTGCCAGCAGCCAACGGACAGCATTGAACACTGAAGCTTTCTTT. Protein product: CASSQRTALNTEAFF.

The CDR3 is CASSQDGTGGISDEQFF. For the CDR3, the DNA is TGCGCCAGCAGCCAAGATGGGACAGGGGGCATCAGTGATGAGCAGTTCTTC. The genes are TRBV4-3 and TRBJ2-1, with 12 nucleotides matching TRBD1. The CDR3 is 17 amino acids. The J segment lost 8 bases and the V segment lost 0 bases, leaving 8 bases of the junction unmatched. Germline values: CDR1 LGHNA, CDR2 YSLEER.

The chain couples TRBV7-9 to TRBJ2-7; 9 nucleotides match TRBD1. V was pared by 5 bases and J by 4 bases, with 12 bases of the junction left unmatched. This CDR3 is 16 amino acids long. Germline V gives CDR1 SEHNR, CDR2 FQNEAQ (reference sequence). The CDR3 loop is CASSPWTGQGRYEQYF. In nucleotides, the CDR3 is TGTGCCAGCAGCCCCTGGACGGGACAGGGTCGGTACGAGCAGTACTTC.

This chain links TRBV18 with TRBJ2-1, with TRBD2 identical over 12 bases. V shed 3 bases and J 0 bases; nucleotides not matched to a gene: 0. This CDR3 has 16 residues. Per the germline V gene, CDR1 is KGHSH and CDR2 is LQKENI. CDR3 bases: TGTGCCAGCTCACCGACTAGCGGGAGCTCCTACAATGAGCAGTTCTTC. This translates into CASSPTSGSSYNEQFF.

V and J are TRBV5-1 and TRBJ1-1; 12 nucleotides line up with TRBD1. CDR3 length: 16 amino acids. V was clipped by 0 bases and J by 4 bases; unmatched bases: 4. Germline CDR1 is SGHRS and CDR2 is YFSETQ. For the CDR3, the DNA is TGCGCCAGCAGCTTGGCGCCGGGACAGGGGGCCACTGAAGCTTTCTTT. It translates to CASSLAPGQGATEAFF.

The chain recombines TRBV4-3 with TRBJ2-1; perhaps TRBD2 as D (6 bases). V was trimmed by 2 bases and J by 4 bases, leaving 21 bases between them. Looked up from germline, CDR1 is LGHNA and CDR2 is YSLEER. This CDR3 spans 18 amino acids. The CDR3 protein is CASSQRPSGRRVYNEQFF. The CDR3 DNA follows: TGCGCCAGCAGCCAAAGGCCCTCGGGCAGGAGGGTGTACAATGAGCAGTTCTTC.

This clone showed up just a few times. This chain connects TRBV7-8 to TRBJ1-6; D not resolved. Trimming took 2 bases from V and 6 from J, leaving 8 bases between them. The CDR3 contains 14 residues. Germline V gene data show CDR1 as SGHVS and CDR2 as FQNEAQ. The CDR3 reads CASSLLVGNSPLHF. The CDR3 bases are TGTGCCAGCAGCTTACTCGTCGGTAATTCACCCCTCCACTTT.

The chain employs TRBV7-2 and TRBJ1-1; D is undetermined. V was trimmed by 4 bases and J by 5 bases, leaving 14 bases between them. The length of the CDR3 is 14 residues. CDR1 and CDR2 (germline): SGHTA, FQGNSA. The CDR3 DNA reads as TGTGCCAGCAGCTCCCGAATAGGAGGAACTGAAGCTTTCTTT. It codes for CASSSRIGGTEAFF.

Here the CDR3 DNA reads TGTGCCAGCAGCACCCTGGACAGACACCAAGAGACCCAGTACTTC. It is translated as CASSTLDRHQETQYF. This chain links TRBV7-2 with TRBJ2-5; the D gene is possibly TRBD1 (6 bases). V was clipped by 5 bases and J by 0 bases, with 13 bases between them. CDR3 length: 15 amino acids. Germline V lookup: CDR1 SGHTA, CDR2 FQGNSA.

This clone turned up a few times. CDR3 sequence (DNA): TGCGCCAGCAGCCCGACGGCCGGACTAGCGGTATACGAGCAGTACTTC. Its translation is CASSPTAGLAVYEQYF. J is TRBJ2-7 and V is TRBV5-1, with TRBD2 identical over 10 bases. Germline V gives CDR1 SGHRS, CDR2 YFSETQ. The CDR3 runs 16 residues. J gave up 4 bases and V 4 bases, and 11 bases lay outside the gene matches. The variable domain in full, with the rest retrieved from reference TRBV5-1 and TRBJ2-7, is KAGVTQTPRYLIKTRGQQVTLSCSPISGHRSVSWYQQTPGQGLQFLFEYFSETQRNKGNFPGRFSGRQFSNSRSEMNVSTLELGDSALYLCASSPTAGLAVYEQYFGPGTRLTVT.

The V call is TRBV28, the J call TRBJ1-1; D is unclear. This CDR3 spans 13 amino acids. Germline CDR1 and CDR2: MDHEN and SYDVKM. V was trimmed by 4 bases and J by 0 bases, leaving 6 bases between them. Here the CDR3 DNA reads TGTGCCAGCAGTTCCCAGATGAACACTGAAGCTTTCTTT. Its protein is CASSSQMNTEAFF.

The chain employs TRBV12-3 or TRBV12-4 and TRBJ1-2, with D hard to call. V lost 2 bases to trimming and J lost 10 bases, with 14 bases between them. This CDR3 is 13 amino acids long. In DNA form, the CDR3 reads TGTGCCAGCAGTTTATTTGGGCCTTGGGCCTACACCTTC. Protein product: CASSLFGPWAYTF.

The gene calls are TRBV7-8 and TRBJ2-3, with 10 bases matching TRBD1. J was trimmed by 1 base and V by 5 bases; bases with no gene match: 9. CDR1 and CDR2 (germline): SGHVS, FQNEAQ. This CDR3 is built from 17 residues. The CDR3 here is CASSPGQGVLGTDTQYF. In DNA, the CDR3 is TGTGCCAGCAGCCCAGGACAGGGGGTTTTAGGCACAGATACGCAGTATTTT.